This T cell receptor beta chain was observed in a study of STAT3 mutations in large granular lymphocyte leukemia. The repertoire was sequenced with immunoSEQ multiplex PCR; TCRdb's copy has only in-frame clones and lacks some. The profile shows 15,000 or so clones, roughly 91% of them singletons. On this clone itself: Its antigen is currently unknown.

The CDR3 length is 13 residues. V dropped 5 bases and J dropped 2; count of bases not matched to a gene: 3. Germline-derived CDR1 and CDR2 are SGHRS and YFSETQ. Study-wide results and caveats: In T-cell large granular lymphocyte leukemia, about half of patients showed multiple immunodominant subclonotypes.

The TCR sequence derives from a woman aged 50 to 60 with T-cell large granular lymphocyte leukemia. Some clones in this sample may be carry-over from other donors' samples. The chain uses TRBV5-1 and TRBJ2-5; TRBD1 agrees at 7 bases. The sequencing input was peripheral blood mononuclear cells. The CDR3: CASRDRSQETQYF. The CDR3 bases are TGCGCCAGCAGGGACAGGTCTCAAGAGACCCAGTACTTC.